These T cell receptor beta chains were read from a single sample in a study of blood T cell repertoires in COVID-19. The assay was immunoSEQ multiplex PCR, and TCRdb's table has in-frame clones only and misses some. Of 100,000 or so clones listed, under 75% are singletons. The source material was peripheral blood. The origin of the receptors is a man older than 75 with acute or convalescent COVID-19. CDR3s include the opening cysteine and the closing phenylalanine or tryptophan. The D gene is left open where the match is weak. Only part of the rows carry a size: once, few, many, or a class if the clone is expanded.

TRBJ2-1	.	TRBD2	TRBV24-1	TGTGCCACCAGTGACTTCATAGCGGGAGGGTCTGAGCAGTTCTTC	CATSDFIAGGSEQFF
TRBJ2-7	.	TRBD2	TRBV5-1	TGCGCCAGCAGCGTACGTGGGCGGCCCACTAGCGGGGAGGGGGCCTACGAGCAGTACTTC	CASSVRGRPTSGEGAYEQYF
TRBJ2-2	.	TRBD2	TRBV27	TGTGCCAGCAGTCTCACCCTGGGGACTACGAACACCGGGGAGCTGTTTTTT	CASSLTLGTTNTGELFF
TRBJ2-5	.	TRBD1	TRBV18	TGTGCCAGCTCTGACGGCCGGGACAGTCAAGAGACCCAGTACTTC	CASSDGRDSQETQYF
TRBJ2-7	.	TRBD1	TRBV18	TGTGCCAGCGGACAGGGTGTATACGAGCAGTACTTC	CASGQGVYEQYF
TRBJ2-3	.	.	TRBV5-1	TGCGCCAGCAGCTTGGTTTGGGGGGCAGATACGCAGTATTTT	CASSLVWGADTQYF
TRBJ2-7	.	.	TRBV18	TGTGCCAGCTCACCAGGCACAGACTACGAGCAGTACTTC	CASSPGTDYEQYF
TRBJ2-5	.	.	TRBV14	TGTGCCAGCAGCCAAGTAGGGGGTGGTCAAGAGACCCAGTACTTC	CASSQVGGGQETQYF
TRBJ1-2	.	.	TRBV6-5	TGTGCCAGCAGTTACTACAGAGAGTATGGCTACACCTTC	CASSYYREYGYTF
TRBJ1-1	.	.	TRBV27	TGTGCCAGCAGTTTGGCGGCGGGGAACACTGAAGCTTTCTTT	CASSLAAGNTEAFF
TRBJ2-5	.	TRBD1	TRBV14	TGTGCCAGCAGCAAGGGACAGGGGGTAGGAGAGACCCAGTACTTC	CASSKGQGVGETQYF
TRBJ1-2	.	TRBD1	TRBV29-1	TGCAGCGTTCCGACAGGGGGCGATGGCTACACCTTC	CSVPTGGDGYTF
TRBJ1-1	few	.	TRBV7-9	TGTGCCAGCACCCAAACAGACAGGCCACCCTATGAAGCTTTCTTT	CASTQTDRPPYEAFF
TRBJ1-6	.	TRBD1	TRBV4-3	TGCGCCAGCAGCCAAGATTTGACAGGGGCGCCTAATTCACCCCTCCACTTT	CASSQDLTGAPNSPLHF
TRBJ2-3	.	TRBD2	TRBV6-2/TRBV6-3	TGTGCCAGCAGTTTGCCTAGCGGCCCCACAGATACGCAGTATTTT	CASSLPSGPTDTQYF
TRBJ1-3	few	.	TRBV28	TGTGCCAGCAGTTCCGTCGGAGGGAAGGGGCGGGACACCATATATTTT	CASSSVGGKGRDTIYF
TRBJ2-7	.	.	TRBV12-3/TRBV12-4	TGTGCCAGCAGTTTGGGGCCCAGCGAGCAGTACTTC	CASSLGPSEQYF
TRBJ2-2	.	.	TRBV11-3	TGTGCCAGCAGCCCCGGTCGGGACACCGGGGAGCTGTTTTTT	CASSPGRDTGELFF
TRBJ2-7	.	.	TRBV12-1	TGTGCCAGCAGCTTGGGGACAGGGTTCTACGAGCAGTACTTC	CASSLGTGFYEQYF
TRBJ1-6	.	.	TRBV25-1	TGTGCCAGCAGTGTACAGGATAATTCACCCCTCCACTTT	CASSVQDNSPLHF
TRBJ2-7	few	.	TRBV6-5	TGTGCCAGCAGTTCCAGGGCCCTTACCTACGAGCAGTACTTC	CASSSRALTYEQYF
TRBJ1-5	.	.	TRBV14	TGTGCCAGCATTGGGGGGGCAGACCAGCCCCAGCATTTT	CASIGGADQPQHF
TRBJ1-1	.	.	TRBV2	TGTGCCAGCAGCCTACAGGGCTGGAACACTGAAGCTTTCTTT	CASSLQGWNTEAFF
TRBJ1-5	.	.	TRBV6-1	TGTGCCAGCAGTGAAGGGAGTAGCAATCAGCCCCAGCATTTT	CASSEGSSNQPQHF
TRBJ2-1	.	.	TRBV7-3	TGTGCCAGCAGCAACAGCGGGGAGCAGTTCTTC	CASSNSGEQFF
TRBJ1-2	.	.	TRBV19	TGTGCCAGTAATTACGGGAGCTATGGCTACACCTTC	CASNYGSYGYTF
TRBJ2-3	.	.	TRBV9	TGTGCCAGCAGCGTAGGCCCGAGGGCCACAGATACGCAGTATTTT	CASSVGPRATDTQYF